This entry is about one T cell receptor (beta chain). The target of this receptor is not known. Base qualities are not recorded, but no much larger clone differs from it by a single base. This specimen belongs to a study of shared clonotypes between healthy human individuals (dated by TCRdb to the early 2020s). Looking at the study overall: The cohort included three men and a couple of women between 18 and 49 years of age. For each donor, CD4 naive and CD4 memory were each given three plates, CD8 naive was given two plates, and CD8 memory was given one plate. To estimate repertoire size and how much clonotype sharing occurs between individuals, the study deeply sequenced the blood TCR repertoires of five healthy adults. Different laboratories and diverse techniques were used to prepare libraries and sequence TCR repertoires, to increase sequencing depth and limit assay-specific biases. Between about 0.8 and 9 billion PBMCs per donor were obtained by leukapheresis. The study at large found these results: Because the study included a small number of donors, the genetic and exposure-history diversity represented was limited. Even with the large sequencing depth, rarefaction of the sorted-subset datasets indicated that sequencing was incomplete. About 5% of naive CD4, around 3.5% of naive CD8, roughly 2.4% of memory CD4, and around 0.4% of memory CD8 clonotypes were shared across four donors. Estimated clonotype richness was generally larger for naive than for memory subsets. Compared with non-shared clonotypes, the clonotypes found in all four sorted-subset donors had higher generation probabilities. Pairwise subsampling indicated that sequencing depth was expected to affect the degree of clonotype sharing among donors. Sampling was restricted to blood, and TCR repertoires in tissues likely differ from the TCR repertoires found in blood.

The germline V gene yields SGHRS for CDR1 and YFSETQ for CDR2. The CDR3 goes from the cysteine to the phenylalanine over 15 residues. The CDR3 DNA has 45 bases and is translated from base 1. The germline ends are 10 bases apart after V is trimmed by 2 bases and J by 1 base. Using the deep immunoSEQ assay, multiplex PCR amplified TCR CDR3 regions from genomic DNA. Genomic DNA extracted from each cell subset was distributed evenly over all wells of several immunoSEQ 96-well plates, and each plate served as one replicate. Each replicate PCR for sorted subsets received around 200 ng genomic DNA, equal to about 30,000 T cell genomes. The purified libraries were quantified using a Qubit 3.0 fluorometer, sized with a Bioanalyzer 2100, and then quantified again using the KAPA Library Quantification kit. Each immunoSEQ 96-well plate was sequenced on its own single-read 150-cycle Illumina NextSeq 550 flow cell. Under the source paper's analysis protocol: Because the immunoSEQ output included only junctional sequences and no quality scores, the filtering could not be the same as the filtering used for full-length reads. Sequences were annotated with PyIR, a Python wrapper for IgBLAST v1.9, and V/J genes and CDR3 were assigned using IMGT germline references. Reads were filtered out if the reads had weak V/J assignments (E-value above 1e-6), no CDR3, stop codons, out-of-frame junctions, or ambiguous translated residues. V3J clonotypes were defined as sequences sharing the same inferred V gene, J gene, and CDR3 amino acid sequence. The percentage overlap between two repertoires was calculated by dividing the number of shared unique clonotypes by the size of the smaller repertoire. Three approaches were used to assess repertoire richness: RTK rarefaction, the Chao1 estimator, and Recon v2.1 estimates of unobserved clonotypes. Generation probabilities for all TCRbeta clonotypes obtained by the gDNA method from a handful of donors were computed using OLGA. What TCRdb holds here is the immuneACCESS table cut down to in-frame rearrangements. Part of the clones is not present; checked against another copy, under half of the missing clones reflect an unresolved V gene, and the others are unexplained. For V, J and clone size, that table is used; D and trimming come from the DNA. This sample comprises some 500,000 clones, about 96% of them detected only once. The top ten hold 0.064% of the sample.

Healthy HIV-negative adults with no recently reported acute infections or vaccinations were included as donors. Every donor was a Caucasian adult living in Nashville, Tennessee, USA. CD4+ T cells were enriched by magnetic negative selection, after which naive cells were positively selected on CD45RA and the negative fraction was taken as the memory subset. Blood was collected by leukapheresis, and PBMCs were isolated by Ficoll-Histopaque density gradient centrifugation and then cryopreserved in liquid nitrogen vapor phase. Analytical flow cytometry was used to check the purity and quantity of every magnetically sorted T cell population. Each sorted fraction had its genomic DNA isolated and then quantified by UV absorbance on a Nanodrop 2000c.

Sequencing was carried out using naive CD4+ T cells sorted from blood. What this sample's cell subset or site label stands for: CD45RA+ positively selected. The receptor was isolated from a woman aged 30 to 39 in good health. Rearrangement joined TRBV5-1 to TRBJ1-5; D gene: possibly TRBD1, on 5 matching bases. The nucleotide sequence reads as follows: TGCGCCAGCAGCTTTGGGGGAGGAAGCAATCAGCCCCAGCATTTT. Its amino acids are CASSFGGGSNQPQHF.